This TCR beta chain came from a study of a mutant IDH1 vaccine in newly diagnosed glioma. On the study more broadly: The treated group averaged about 39 years old and was about 60% male, around 38% female. Study-wide points: Across multiple MHC alleles, over 90% of patients had vaccine-induced responses.

Time point given: baseline, week 1 (first vaccination visit). Documented treatment: pre-vaccination baseline after standard-of-care therapy. CDR1 and CDR2 from the germline V gene are MNHEY and SMNVEV (reference sequence). The germline V and J ends were trimmed by 6 bases and 3 bases, with 14 bases remaining between them. CDR3 length: 15 amino acids. The table lists this clone with a count of one. Antigen specificity is unknown. Generated by immunoSEQ multiplex PCR, the TCRdb table keeps only in-frame clones and is missing some. This table holds about 51,000 clones, roughly 80% found once. The sequence was collected from a woman aged 40 to 50 with glioma. The chain has TRBV27 and TRBJ2-2; possibly TRBD2 for D (6 bases). Sequences were derived from PBMCs, sampled from a glioma patient treated with radiotherapy, temozolomide or both. The CDR3 nucleotides are TGTGCCAGCAGCCCCCGAAAGCGGGACACCGGGGAGCTGTTTTTT. It translates to CASSPRKRDTGELFF.